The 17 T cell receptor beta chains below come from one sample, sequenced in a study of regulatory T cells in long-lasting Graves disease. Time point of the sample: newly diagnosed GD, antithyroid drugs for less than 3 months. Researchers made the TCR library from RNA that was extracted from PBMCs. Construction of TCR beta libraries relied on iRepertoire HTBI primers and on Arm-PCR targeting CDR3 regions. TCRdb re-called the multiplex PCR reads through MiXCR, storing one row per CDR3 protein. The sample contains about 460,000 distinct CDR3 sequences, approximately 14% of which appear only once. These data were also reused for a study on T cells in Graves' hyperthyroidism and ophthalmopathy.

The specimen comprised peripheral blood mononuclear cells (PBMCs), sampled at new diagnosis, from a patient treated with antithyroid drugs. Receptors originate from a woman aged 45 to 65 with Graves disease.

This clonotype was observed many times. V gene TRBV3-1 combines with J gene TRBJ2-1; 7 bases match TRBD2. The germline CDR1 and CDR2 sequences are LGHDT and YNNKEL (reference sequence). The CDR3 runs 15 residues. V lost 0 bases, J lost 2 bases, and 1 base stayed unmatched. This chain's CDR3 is CASSQDGLAYNEQFF. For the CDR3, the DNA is TGTGCCAGCAGCCAAGACGGACTAGCCTACAATGAGCAGTTCTTC.

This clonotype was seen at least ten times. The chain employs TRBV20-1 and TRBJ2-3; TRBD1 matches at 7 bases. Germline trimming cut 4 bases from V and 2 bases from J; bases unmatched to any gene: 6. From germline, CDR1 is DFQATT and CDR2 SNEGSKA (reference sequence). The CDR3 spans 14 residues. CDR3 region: CSANRGPPTDTQYF. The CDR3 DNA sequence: TGCAGTGCTAACAGGGGACCCCCCACAGATACGCAGTATTTT.

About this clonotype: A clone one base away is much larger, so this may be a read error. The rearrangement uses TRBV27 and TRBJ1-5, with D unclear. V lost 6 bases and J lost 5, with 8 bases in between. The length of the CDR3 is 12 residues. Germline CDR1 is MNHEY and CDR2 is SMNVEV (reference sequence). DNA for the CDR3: TGTGCCAGCAGCCAAAGCGATCAGCCCCAGCATTTT. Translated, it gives CASSQSDQPQHF.

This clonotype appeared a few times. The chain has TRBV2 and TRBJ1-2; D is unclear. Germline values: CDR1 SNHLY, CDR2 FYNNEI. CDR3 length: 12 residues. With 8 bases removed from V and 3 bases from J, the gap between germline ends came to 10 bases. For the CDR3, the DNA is TGTGCCAGCCGTCTTTTGGACTATGGCTACACCTTC. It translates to CASRLLDYGYTF.

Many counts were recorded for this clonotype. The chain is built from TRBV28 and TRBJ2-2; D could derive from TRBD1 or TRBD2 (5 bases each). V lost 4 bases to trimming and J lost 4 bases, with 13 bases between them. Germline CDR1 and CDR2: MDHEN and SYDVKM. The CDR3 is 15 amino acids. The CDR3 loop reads CASSSVGTGTGELFF. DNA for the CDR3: TGTGCCAGCAGTTCTGTCGGGACGGGCACCGGGGAGCTGTTTTTT.

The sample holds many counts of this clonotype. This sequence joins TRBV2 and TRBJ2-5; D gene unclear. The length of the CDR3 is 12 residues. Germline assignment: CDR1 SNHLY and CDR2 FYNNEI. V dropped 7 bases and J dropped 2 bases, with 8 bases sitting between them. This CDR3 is CASIVMQETQYF. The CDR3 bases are TGTGCCAGCATTGTAATGCAAGAGACCCAGTACTTC.

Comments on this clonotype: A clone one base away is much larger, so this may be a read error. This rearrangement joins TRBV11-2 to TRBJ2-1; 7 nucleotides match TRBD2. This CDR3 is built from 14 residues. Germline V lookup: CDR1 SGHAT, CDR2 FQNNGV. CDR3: CAGSLGGRGDEQFF. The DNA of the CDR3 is TGTGCCGGCAGCTTGGGCGGGAGAGGGGATGAGCAGTTCTTC.

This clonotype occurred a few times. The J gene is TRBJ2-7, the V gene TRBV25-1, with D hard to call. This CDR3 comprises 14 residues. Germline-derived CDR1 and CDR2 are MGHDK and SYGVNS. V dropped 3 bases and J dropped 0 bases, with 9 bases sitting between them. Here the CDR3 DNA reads TGTGCCAGCAGTGATTCCATTAGCTCCTACGAGCAGTACTTC. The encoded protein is CASSDSISSYEQYF.

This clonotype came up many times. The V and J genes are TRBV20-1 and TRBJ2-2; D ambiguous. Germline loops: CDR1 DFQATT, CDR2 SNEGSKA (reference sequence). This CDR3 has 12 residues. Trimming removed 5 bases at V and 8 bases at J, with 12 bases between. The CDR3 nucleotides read TGCAGTGCTGCCCCACTTGGGGGGGAGCTGTTTTTT. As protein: CSAAPLGGELFF.

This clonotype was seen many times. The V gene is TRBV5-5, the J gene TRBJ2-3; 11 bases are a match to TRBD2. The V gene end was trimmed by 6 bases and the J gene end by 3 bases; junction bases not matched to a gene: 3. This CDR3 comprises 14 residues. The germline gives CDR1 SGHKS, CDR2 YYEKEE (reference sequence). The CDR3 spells CASTSGRITDTQYF. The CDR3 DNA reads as TGTGCCAGCACTAGCGGGAGGATAACAGATACGCAGTATTTT.

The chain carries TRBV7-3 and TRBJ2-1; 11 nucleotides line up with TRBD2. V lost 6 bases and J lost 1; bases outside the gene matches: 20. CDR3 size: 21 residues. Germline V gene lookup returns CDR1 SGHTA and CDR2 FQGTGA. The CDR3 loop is CASRAGLAETNERGSYNEQFF. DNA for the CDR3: TGTGCCAGCAGGGCGGGACTAGCGGAAACCAACGAGAGGGGTTCCTACAATGAGCAGTTCTTC.

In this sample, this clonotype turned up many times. The CDR3 protein is CASSLWGQGGQETQYF. The CDR3 nucleotides read TGTGCCAGCAGTTTATGGGGACAGGGAGGCCAAGAGACCCAGTACTTC. V and J are TRBV28 and TRBJ2-5; TRBD1 matches at 9 bases. V shed 0 bases and J 1 base; nucleotides not matched to a gene: 3. CDR3 length: 16 residues. Germline V gene lookup returns CDR1 MDHEN and CDR2 SYDVKM.

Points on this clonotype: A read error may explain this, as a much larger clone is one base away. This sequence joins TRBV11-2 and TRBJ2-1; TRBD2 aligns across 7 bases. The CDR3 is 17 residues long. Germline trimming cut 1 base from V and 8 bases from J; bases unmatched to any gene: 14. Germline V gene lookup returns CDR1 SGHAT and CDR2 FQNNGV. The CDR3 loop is CASSLAPTSEPDHEQFF. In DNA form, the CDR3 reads TGTGCCAGCAGCTTAGCGCCCACTAGCGAGCCCGACCATGAGCAGTTCTTC.

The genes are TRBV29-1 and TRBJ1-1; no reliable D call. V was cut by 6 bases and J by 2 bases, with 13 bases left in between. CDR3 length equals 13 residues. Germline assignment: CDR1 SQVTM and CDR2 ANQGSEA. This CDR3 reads CSVLREINTEAFF. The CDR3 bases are TGCAGCGTACTAAGGGAGATTAACACTGAAGCTTTCTTT.

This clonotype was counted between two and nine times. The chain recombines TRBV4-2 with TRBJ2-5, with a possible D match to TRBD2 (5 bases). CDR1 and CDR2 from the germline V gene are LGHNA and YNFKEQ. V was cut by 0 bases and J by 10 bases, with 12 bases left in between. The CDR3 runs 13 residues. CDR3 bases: TGTGCCAGCAGCCAAGATCAAGCCCGGGACCAGTACTTC. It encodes CASSQDQARDQYF.

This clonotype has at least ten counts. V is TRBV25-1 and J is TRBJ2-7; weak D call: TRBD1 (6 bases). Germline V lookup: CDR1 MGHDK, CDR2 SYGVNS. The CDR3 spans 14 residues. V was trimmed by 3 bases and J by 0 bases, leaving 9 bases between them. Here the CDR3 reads CASSDQGHSYEQYF. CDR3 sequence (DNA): TGTGCCAGCAGTGATCAGGGGCACTCCTACGAGCAGTACTTC.

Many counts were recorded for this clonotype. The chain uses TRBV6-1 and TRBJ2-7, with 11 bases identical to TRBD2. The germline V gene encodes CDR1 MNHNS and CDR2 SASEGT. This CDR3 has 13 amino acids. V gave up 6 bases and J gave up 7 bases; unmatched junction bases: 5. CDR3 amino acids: CASRPGLAGEQYF. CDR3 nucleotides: TGTGCCAGCAGGCCCGGACTAGCGGGTGAGCAGTACTTC.